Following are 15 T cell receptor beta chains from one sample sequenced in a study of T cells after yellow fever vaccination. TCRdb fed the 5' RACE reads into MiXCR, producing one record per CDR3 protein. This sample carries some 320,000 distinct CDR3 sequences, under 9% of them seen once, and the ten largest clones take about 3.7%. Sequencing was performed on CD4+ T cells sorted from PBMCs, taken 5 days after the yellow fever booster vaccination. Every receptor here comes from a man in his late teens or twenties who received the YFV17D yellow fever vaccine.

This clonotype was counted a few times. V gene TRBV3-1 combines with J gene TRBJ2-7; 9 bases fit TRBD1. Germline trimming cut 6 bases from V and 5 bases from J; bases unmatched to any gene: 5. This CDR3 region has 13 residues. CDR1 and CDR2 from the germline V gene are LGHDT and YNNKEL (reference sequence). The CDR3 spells CASSRTGVHEQYF. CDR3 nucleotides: TGTGCCAGCAGTCGGACAGGGGTCCACGAGCAGTACTTC.

The CDR3 here is CASSPPDQAEAFF. The CDR3 nucleotides are TGTGCCAGCTCACCCCCGGATCAGGCCGAAGCTTTCTTT. The chain combines TRBV18 with TRBJ1-1; D not resolved. There are 13 residues in the CDR3. V was shortened by 3 bases and J by 8 bases, with 13 bases between the two germline ends. CDR1 is KGHSH and CDR2 is LQKENI in the germline V gene.

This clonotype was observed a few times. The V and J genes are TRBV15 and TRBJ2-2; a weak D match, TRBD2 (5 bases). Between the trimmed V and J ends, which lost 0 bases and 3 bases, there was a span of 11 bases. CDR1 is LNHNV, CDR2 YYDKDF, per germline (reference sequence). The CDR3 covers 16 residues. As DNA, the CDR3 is TGTGCCACCAGCAGAGATAGGGCTAGCTACACCGGGGAGCTGTTTTTT. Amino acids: CATSRDRASYTGELFF.

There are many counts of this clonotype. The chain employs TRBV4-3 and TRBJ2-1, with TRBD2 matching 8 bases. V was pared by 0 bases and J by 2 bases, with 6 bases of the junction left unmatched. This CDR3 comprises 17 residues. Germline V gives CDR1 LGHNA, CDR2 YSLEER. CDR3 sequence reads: CASSQDLGGGTYNEQFF. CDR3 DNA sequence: TGCGCCAGCAGCCAAGATTTGGGCGGGGGGACCTACAATGAGCAGTTCTTC.

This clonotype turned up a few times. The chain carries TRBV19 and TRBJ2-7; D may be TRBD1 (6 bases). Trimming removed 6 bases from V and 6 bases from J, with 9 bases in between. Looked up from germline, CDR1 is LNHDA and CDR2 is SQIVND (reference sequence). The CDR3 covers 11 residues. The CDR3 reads CASSRGFEQYF. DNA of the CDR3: TGTGCCAGTAGCAGGGGTTTCGAGCAGTACTTC.

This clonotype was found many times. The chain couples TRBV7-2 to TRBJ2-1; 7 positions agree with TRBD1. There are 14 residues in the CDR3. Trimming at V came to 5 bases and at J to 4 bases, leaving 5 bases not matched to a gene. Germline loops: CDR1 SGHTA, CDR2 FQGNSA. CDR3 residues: CASSPTGEYNEQFF. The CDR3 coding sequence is TGTGCCAGCAGCCCCACAGGGGAATACAATGAGCAGTTCTTC.

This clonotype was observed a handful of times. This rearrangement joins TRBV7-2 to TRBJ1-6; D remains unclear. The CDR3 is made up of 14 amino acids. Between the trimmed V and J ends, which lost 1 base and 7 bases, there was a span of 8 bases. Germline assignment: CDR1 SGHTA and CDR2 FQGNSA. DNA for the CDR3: TGTGCCAGCAGCTTAGACAGTAACAATTCACCCCTCCACTTT. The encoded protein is CASSLDSNNSPLHF. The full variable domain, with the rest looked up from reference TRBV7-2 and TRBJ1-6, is GAGVSQSPSNKVTEKGKDVELRCDPISGHTALYWYRQSLGQGLEFLIYFQGNSAPDKSGLPSDRFSAERTGGSVSTLTIQRTQQEDSAVYLCASSLDSNNSPLHFGNGTRLTVT.

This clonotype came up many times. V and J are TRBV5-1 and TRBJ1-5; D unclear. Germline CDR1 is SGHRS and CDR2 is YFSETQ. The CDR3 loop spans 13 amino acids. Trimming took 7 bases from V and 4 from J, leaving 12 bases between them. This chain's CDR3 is CASAPDANQPQHF. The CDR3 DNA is TGCGCCAGCGCCCCGGACGCGAATCAGCCCCAGCATTTT. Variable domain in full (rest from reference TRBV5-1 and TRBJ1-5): KAGVTQTPRYLIKTRGQQVTLSCSPISGHRSVSWYQQTPGQGLQFLFEYFSETQRNKGNFPGRFSGRQFSNSRSEMNVSTLELGDSALYLCASAPDANQPQHFGDGTRLSIL.

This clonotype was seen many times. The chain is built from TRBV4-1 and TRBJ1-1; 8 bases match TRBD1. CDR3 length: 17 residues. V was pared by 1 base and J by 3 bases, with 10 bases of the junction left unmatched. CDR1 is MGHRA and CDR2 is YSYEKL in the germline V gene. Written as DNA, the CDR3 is TGCGCCAGCAGCCAAGTACGGGTCGGCAGGGGGCACACTGAAGCTTTCTTT. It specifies CASSQVRVGRGHTEAFF.

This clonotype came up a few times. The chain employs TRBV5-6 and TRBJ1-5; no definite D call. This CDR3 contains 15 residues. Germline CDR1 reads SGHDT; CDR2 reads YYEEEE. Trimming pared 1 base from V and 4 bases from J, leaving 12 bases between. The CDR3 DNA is TGTGCCAGCAGCTTGATGGGTCAGGTTAATCAGCCCCAGCATTTT. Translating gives CASSLMGQVNQPQHF.

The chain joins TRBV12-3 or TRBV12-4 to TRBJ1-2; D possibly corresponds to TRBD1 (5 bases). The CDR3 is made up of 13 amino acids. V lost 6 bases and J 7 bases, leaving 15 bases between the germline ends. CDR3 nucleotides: TGTGCCAGCAGCCCCGCAGGGCGTCTTGGCTACACCTTC. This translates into CASSPAGRLGYTF.

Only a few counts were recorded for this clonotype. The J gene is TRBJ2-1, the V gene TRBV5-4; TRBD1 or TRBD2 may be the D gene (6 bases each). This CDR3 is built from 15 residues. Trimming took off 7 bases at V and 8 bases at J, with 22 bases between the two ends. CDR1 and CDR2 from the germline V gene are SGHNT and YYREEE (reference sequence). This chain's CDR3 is CASGRRGGVLHEQFF. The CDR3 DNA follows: TGTGCCAGCGGCCGCAGGGGAGGTGTTCTCCATGAGCAGTTCTTC.

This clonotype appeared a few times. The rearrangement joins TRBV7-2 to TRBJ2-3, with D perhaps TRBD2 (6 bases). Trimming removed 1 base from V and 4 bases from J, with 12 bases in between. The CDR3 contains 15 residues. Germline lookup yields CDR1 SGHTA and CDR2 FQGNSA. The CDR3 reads CASSLGLGGSDTQYF. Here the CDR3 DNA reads TGTGCCAGCAGCTTAGGGTTGGGGGGATCAGATACGCAGTATTTT. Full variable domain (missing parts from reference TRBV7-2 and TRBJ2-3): GAGVSQSPSNKVTEKGKDVELRCDPISGHTALYWYRQSLGQGLEFLIYFQGNSAPDKSGLPSDRFSAERTGGSVSTLTIQRTQQEDSAVYLCASSLGLGGSDTQYFGPGTRLTVL.

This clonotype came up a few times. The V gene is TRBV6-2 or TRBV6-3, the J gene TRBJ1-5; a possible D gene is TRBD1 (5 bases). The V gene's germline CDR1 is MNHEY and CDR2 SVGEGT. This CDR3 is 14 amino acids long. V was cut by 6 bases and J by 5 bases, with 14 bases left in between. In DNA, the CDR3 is TGTGCCAGCAGCCCTCCCGGGGGGTATCAGCCCCAGCATTTT. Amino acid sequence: CASSPPGGYQPQHF.

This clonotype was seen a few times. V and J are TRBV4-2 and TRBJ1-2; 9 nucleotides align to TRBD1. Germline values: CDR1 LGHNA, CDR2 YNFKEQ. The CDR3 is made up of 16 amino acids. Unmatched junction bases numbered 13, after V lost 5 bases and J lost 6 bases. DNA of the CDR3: TGTGCCAGCAGCGGAACCGGGACAGGGTCCCCCCATGGCTACACCTTC. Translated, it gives CASSGTGTGSPHGYTF.